The next 19 T cell receptor beta chains were all read from a single sample in a study of T cells in Graves' hyperthyroidism and ophthalmopathy. The investigators amplified TCR beta CDR3 regions from RNA transcripts. HTBI primers drove first-round RT-PCR of the TCR CDR3. TCRdb called the multiplex PCR reads again in MiXCR, with one record for every CDR3 protein. The table has 550,000 to 700,000 distinct CDR3 sequences, around 42% seen once. Material: peripheral blood or thyroid tissue (not recorded which). These receptors originate from an adult woman with Graves' disease, either hyperthyroidism or ophthalmopathy (not recorded which).

The chain links TRBV29-1 to TRBJ1-6; 9 positions agree with TRBD1. J gave up 8 bases and V 8 bases, and 19 bases lay outside the gene matches. The CDR3 loop spans 17 amino acids. CDR1 and CDR2 (germline): SQVTM, ANQGSEA. The CDR3 region is CSSSTGQGIFSHSPLHF. CDR3 coding DNA: TGCAGCAGTAGTACGGGACAGGGTATTTTCTCCCATTCACCCCTCCACTTT.

The CDR3 sequence is CSARDVRGLAVREQYF. CDR3 nucleotides: TGCAGTGCTAGAGACGTTCGAGGACTAGCAGTTAGGGAGCAGTACTTC. The chain recombines TRBV20-1 with TRBJ2-7; 8 bases are shared with TRBD2. In germline, CDR1 is DFQATT, CDR2 SNEGSKA (reference sequence). The CDR3 spans 16 residues. J gave up 7 bases and V 0 bases, and 14 bases lay outside the gene matches.

In DNA, the CDR3 is TGCGCCAGCAGCTTGGATGCAGGGGGAACCCCCTACGAGCAGTACTTC. It translates to CASSLDAGGTPYEQYF. The chain recombines TRBV5-1 with TRBJ2-7, with 7 bases aligning to TRBD1. The CDR3 covers 16 residues. The V and J ends lost 0 bases and 2 bases, in that order; junction bases with no gene match: 8. In germline, CDR1 is SGHRS, CDR2 YFSETQ. Variable domain in full (rest from reference TRBV5-1 and TRBJ2-7): KAGVTQTPRYLIKTRGQQVTLSCSPISGHRSVSWYQQTPGQGLQFLFEYFSETQRNKGNFPGRFSGRQFSNSRSEMNVSTLELGDSALYLCASSLDAGGTPYEQYFGPGTRLTVT.

The chain combines TRBV7-8 with TRBJ1-3; no definite D call. Germline assignment: CDR1 SGHVS and CDR2 FQNEAQ. This CDR3 has 15 residues. The germline V and J ends were trimmed by 1 base and 6 bases, with 13 bases remaining between them. The CDR3 sequence is CASSLGAPGTNTIYF. The CDR3 bases are TGTGCCAGCAGCTTAGGTGCGCCGGGTACAAACACCATATATTTT.

Comments on this clonotype: An end of the junction does not agree with germline; a read error may underlie this. J is TRBJ2-6 and V is TRBV7-2; the D gene is possibly TRBD1 (5 bases). Germline CDR1 reads SGHTA; CDR2 reads FQGNSA. The CDR3 extends over 14 amino acids. The CDR3 is CASSQDRTANVLTF. The CDR3 DNA follows: TGCGCCAGCAGCCAAGATCGGACAGCCAACGTCCTGACTTTC.

This clonotype showed up many times. The genes are TRBV20-1 and TRBJ1-5, with 8 bases identical to TRBD1. The CDR3 has 18 residues. J gave up 0 bases and V 6 bases, and 16 bases lay outside the gene matches. Germline V gives CDR1 DFQATT, CDR2 SNEGSKA (reference sequence). CDR3 region: CSAKGSTGALYSNQPQHF. The DNA of the CDR3 is TGCAGTGCCAAGGGGTCGACAGGGGCACTTTATAGCAATCAGCCCCAGCATTTT.

The rearrangement joins TRBV11-2 to TRBJ2-3; no clear D gene. V lost 0 bases, J lost 4 bases, and 5 bases lay in between. The CDR3 is 13 residues long. Germline V gene data show CDR1 as SGHAT and CDR2 as FQNNGV. DNA for the CDR3: TGTGCCAGCAGCTTAGAGGAAGCAGATACGCAGTATTTT. Translating gives CASSLEEADTQYF.

This clonotype was seen more than once but under ten times. V usage is TRBV24-1 and J usage is TRBJ1-1; TRBD1 aligns across 9 bases. Trimming took 2 bases from V and 3 from J; bases not matched to a gene: 6. Germline assignment: CDR1 KGHDR and CDR2 SFDVKD. The CDR3 covers 16 residues. CDR3 sequence (DNA): TGTGCCACCAGTGATTCCCGACAGGGGGTTGACACTGAAGCTTTCTTT. Amino acid sequence: CATSDSRQGVDTEAFF.

This clonotype showed up just once. A read error is possible here, since a much larger clone lies one base away. This chain uses TRBV29-1 with TRBJ1-1; D may be TRBD1 (6 bases). The CDR3 runs to 16 residues. Germline assignment: CDR1 SQVTM and CDR2 ANQGSEA. CDR3 protein: CSIDNGRGQSYTEAFF. The CDR3 DNA is TGCAGCATTGACAACGGCAGGGGACAATCATACACTGAAGCTTTCTTT.

Of note for this clonotype: This CDR3 fails to terminate in the conserved phenylalanine or tryptophan, so it likely reflects a read error. The DNA is left out, because the CDR3 cannot be placed on it with certainty; the CDR3 is given as TCRdb lists it. V usage is TRBV29-1 and J usage is TRBJ1-3. 8 amino acids form the CDR3, both terminal residues included. Per germline, CDR1 SQVTM and CDR2 ANQGSEA. The CDR3 spells CSVAQANT.

Many counts were recorded for this clonotype. The CDR3 DNA is TGCGCCACCAATAACCAGGGTAACACCGGGGAGCTGTTTTTT. Encoded protein: CATNNQGNTGELFF. The J gene is TRBJ2-2, the V gene TRBV5-1; perhaps TRBD1 as D (5 bases). The germline V gene has CDR1 SGHRS and CDR2 YFSETQ. The CDR3 length is 14 residues. The ends were cut back, 9 bases at V and 2 bases at J, with 14 bases in the middle.

The chain combines TRBV9 with TRBJ2-6; D tentatively reads TRBD1 or TRBD2 (5 bases each). Germline V gives CDR1 SGDLS, CDR2 YYNGEE. The CDR3 is 15 residues long. V lost 0 bases, J lost 4 bases, and 8 bases lay in between. The CDR3 coding sequence is TGTGCCAGCAGCGTAGGAGGGGACGGGGCCAACGTCCTGACTTTC. Translating it yields CASSVGGDGANVLTF.

This clonotype was detected ten times or more. The chain combines TRBV9 with TRBJ2-5, with 8 bases fitting TRBD2. This CDR3 contains 14 residues. Trimming cost V 7 bases and J 4 bases; bases outside gene matches: 9. The germline gives CDR1 SGDLS, CDR2 YYNGEE. This chain's CDR3 is CASGPGGGRETQYF. In nucleotides, the CDR3 is TGTGCCAGCGGACCGGGGGGGGGTAGAGAGACCCAGTACTTC.

This sequence joins TRBV9 and TRBJ2-7, with TRBD1 identical over 9 bases. Germline values: CDR1 SGDLS, CDR2 YYNGEE. The J segment lost 4 bases and the V segment lost 4 bases, leaving 9 bases of the junction unmatched. This CDR3 is built from 15 residues. CDR3 DNA: TGTGCCAGCAGCCCCGGCGGACAGGGGACTTACGAGCAGTACTTC. It specifies CASSPGGQGTYEQYF.

This clonotype was observed a handful of times. The chain carries TRBV2 and TRBJ1-2; maybe TRBD1 (5 bases). Looked up from germline, CDR1 is SNHLY and CDR2 is FYNNEI. The CDR3 covers 12 residues. V lost 7 bases to trimming and J lost 2 bases, with 8 bases between them. The CDR3 nucleotides read TGTGCCAGCACAGGGCCCAACTATGGCTACACCTTC. Translating gives CASTGPNYGYTF.

This chain connects TRBV5-2 to TRBJ2-5; TRBD1 was called by the table and not checked on the DNA. TRBV5-2 is given as a pseudogene. The length of the CDR3 is 13 residues. The CDR3 sequence: CASNPPGLNEQYF. The CDR3, as DNA: TGTGCCAGCAATCCCCCCGGCTTGAATGAGCAGTACTTC.

Note on this clonotype: The germline gene is not matched at one end of the junction; a read error may be the cause. The chain carries TRBV7-9 and TRBJ2-7; 9 bases line up with TRBD2. Germline V gene lookup returns CDR1 SEHNR and CDR2 FQNEAQ (reference sequence). This CDR3 is 15 amino acids long. The CDR3 reads CVSRLAGAEGYEQYF. The CDR3 nucleotides read TGTGTCAGCAGATTAGCGGGAGCGGAAGGATACGAGCAGTACTTC.

This chain links TRBV7-2 with TRBJ1-3; D is unclear. Looked up from germline, CDR1 is SGHTA and CDR2 is FQGNSA. Trimming left V 1 base short and J 9 bases short, with 10 bases between. The CDR3 totals 13 residues. Here the CDR3 DNA reads TGTGCCAGCAGCTTAGGACAATCTCCCACCATATATTTT. This sequence encodes CASSLGQSPTIYF.

This clonotype was seen repeatedly, ten times or more. The rearrangement links TRBV20-1 to TRBJ2-7, with D possibly TRBD2 on 5 matching bases. This CDR3 has 14 residues. V lost 6 bases to trimming and J lost 3 bases, with 18 bases between them. CDR1 is DFQATT, CDR2 SNEGSKA, per germline (reference sequence). CDR3 coding DNA: TGCAGTGCCCCGGGGTCTATCCTCCTCTACGAGCAGTACTTC. Residues: CSAPGSILLYEQYF.